This T cell receptor (beta chain) stems from a study of T cells in Graves' hyperthyroidism and ophthalmopathy. The overall study: It was at initial diagnosis, before any treatment, that peripheral blood was collected.

TCR beta CDR3 region amplification was performed from RNA transcripts. HTBI primers were the set used in a first-round RT-PCR of the TCR CDR3. TCRdb re-called the multiplex PCR reads with MiXCR, one entry per CDR3 protein. This table has about 720,000 distinct CDR3 sequences, around 20% appearing once. Trimming removed 8 bases from V and 6 bases from J, with 14 bases in between. CDR3 length equals 14 residues. CDR1 SGHVS and CDR2 FQNEAQ come from the germline V gene. The hyperthyroidism was newly diagnosed and had lasted under 2 months; the patients were aged 18 to 65. Patients were excluded for uncontrolled infection, other autoimmune disease, pregnancy or lactation.

Sequences were obtained from blood. The receptor comes from a woman between 45 and 60 years old with Graves' hyperthyroidism that later progressed to Graves' ophthalmopathy. The V and J genes are TRBV7-8 and TRBJ1-6; D possibly corresponds to TRBD1 (5 bases). DNA of the CDR3: TGTGCCAGCGGGCCAGGGTTAAGTAATTCACCCCTCCACTTT. This codes for CASGPGLSNSPLHF. The variable domain in full, completed from reference TRBV7-8 and TRBJ1-6, reads GAGVSQSPRYKVAKRGQDVALRCDPISGHVSLFWYQQALGQGPEFLTYFQNEAQLDKSGLPSDRFFAERPEGSVSTLKIQRTQQEDSAVYLCASGPGLSNSPLHFGNGTRLTVT.